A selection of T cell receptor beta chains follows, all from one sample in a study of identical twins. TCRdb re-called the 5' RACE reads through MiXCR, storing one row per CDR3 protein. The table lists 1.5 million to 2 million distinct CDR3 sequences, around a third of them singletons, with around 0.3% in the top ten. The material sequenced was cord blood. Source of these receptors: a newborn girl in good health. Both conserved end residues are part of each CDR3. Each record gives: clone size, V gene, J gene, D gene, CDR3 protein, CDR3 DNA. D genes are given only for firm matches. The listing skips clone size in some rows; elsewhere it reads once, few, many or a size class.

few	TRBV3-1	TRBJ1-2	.	CASSHGPSIGYTF	TGTGCCAGCAGCCACGGGCCCTCTATTGGCTACACCTTC
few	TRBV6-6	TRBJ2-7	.	CASSYQYNEQYF	TGTGCCAGCAGTTACCAGTACAATGAGCAGTACTTC
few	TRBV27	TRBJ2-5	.	CASSLRWQSQETQYF	TGTGCCAGCAGTTTAAGGTGGCAGAGCCAAGAGACCCAGTACTTC
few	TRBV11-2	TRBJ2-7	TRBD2	CASSVRVGTSGTNEQYF	TGTGCCAGCAGCGTTAGAGTCGGGACTAGCGGGACCAACGAGCAGTACTTC
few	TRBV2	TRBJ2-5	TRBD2	CASSAYGRGGPRPGTQYF	TGTGCCAGCAGCGCTTATGGGCGGGGGGGCCCACGTCCGGGGACCCAGTACTTC
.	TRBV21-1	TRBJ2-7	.	CASSKPSGSEQYF	TGTGCCAGCAGCAAACCTAGCGGGAGCGAGCAGTACTTC
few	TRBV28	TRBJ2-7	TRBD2	CATKRGDYSYEQYF	TGTGCCACTAAGCGGGGGGACTACTCCTACGAGCAGTACTTC
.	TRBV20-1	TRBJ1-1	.	CSAPPSGNTEAFF	TGCAGTGCCCCGCCCTCAGGAAACACTGAAGCTTTCTTT
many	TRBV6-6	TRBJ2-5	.	CASSFGSFGTQYF	TGTGCCAGCAGTTTCGGCTCGTTTGGGACCCAGTACTTC
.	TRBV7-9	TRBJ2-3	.	CASSLAFRSTDTQYF	TGTGCCAGCAGCTTAGCTTTTCGGAGCACAGATACGCAGTATTTT
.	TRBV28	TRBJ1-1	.	CASRQPMNTEAFF	TGTGCCAGCCGACAGCCTATGAACACTGAAGCTTTCTTT
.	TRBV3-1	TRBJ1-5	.	CASSPPGVSNQPQHF	TGTGCCAGCAGCCCCCCAGGGGTTAGCAATCAGCCCCAGCATTTT
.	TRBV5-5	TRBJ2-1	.	CASSSFKNEQFF	TGTGCCAGCAGCTCCTTTAAGAATGAGCAGTTCTTC
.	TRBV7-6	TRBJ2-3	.	CASSLSARGTDTQYF	TGTGCCAGCAGCTTATCCGCGAGGGGCACAGATACGCAGTATTTT
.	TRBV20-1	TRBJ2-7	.	CSADRGLLYEQYF	TGCAGTGCTGACCGGGGACTTCTCTACGAGCAGTACTTC